A single sample is the source of the 7 T cell receptor beta chains below, sequenced in a study of T cells after yellow fever vaccination. Each CDR3 protein gets one entry after TCRdb re-called the 5' RACE reads with MiXCR. Among 300,000 or so distinct CDR3 sequences, around 8.1% were seen once, and the ten largest hold 17%. The material was PBMCs, obtained roughly 47 days after the first yellow fever vaccination. The receptors shown here come from a man aged 18 to 30 who received the YFV17D yellow fever vaccine.

A word on this clonotype: A much bigger clone sits one base away, suggesting this may be a read error. The rearrangement links TRBV3-1 to TRBJ2-1; possible D gene TRBD1, 5 bases. Germline CDR1 and CDR2: LGHDT and YNNKEL (reference sequence). This CDR3 has 15 amino acids. CDR3: CASTQVQVSYNEQFF. As DNA, the CDR3 is TGTGCCAGCACCCAAGTACAGGTGTCCTACAATGAGCAGTTCTTC.

This clonotype occurred once. The CDR3: CASSLIGRQGDASGYTF. For the CDR3, the DNA is TGCGCCAGCAGCTTGATAGGTAGGCAGGGGGACGCGAGCGGCTACACCTTC. The chain joins TRBV5-1 to TRBJ1-2; 7 bases are shared with TRBD1. Trimming took 1 base from V and 8 from J; bases not matched to a gene: 17. The CDR3 covers 17 residues. CDR1 is SGHRS, CDR2 YFSETQ, per germline.

This clonotype was counted only a few times. CDR3 protein: CSARDNRGLWPQHF. Written as DNA, the CDR3 is TGCAGTGCTAGAGATAACAGGGGGTTGTGGCCCCAGCATTTT. This chain links TRBV20-1 with TRBJ1-5, with 8 bases aligning to TRBD1. The trim removed 0 bases at V and 9 bases at J, leaving 7 bases unmatched. CDR1 and CDR2 from the germline V gene are DFQATT and SNEGSKA (reference sequence). The CDR3 spans 14 residues.

This clonotype was detected only a few times. The V and J genes are TRBV27 and TRBJ2-5, with 8 bases aligning to TRBD1. The trim removed 5 bases at V and 5 bases at J, leaving 10 bases unmatched. There are 15 residues in the CDR3. Per germline, CDR1 MNHEY and CDR2 SMNVEV (reference sequence). CDR3 in DNA: TGTGCCAGCAGTAAGAGACAGGGGTTGTCCGAGACCCAGTACTTC. Translated, it gives CASSKRQGLSETQYF.

The chain joins TRBV6-1 to TRBJ1-1; a weak D match, TRBD1 (5 bases). Germline loops: CDR1 MNHNS, CDR2 SASEGT. Trimming cost V 3 bases and J 1 base, with 15 bases left between them. The CDR3 has 16 residues. CDR3 nucleotides: TGTGCCAGCAGTGAGGGTCATGGGACGGCGAACACTGAAGCTTTCTTT. Its translation: CASSEGHGTANTEAFF.

This clonotype occurred a few times. The chain links TRBV6-1 to TRBJ2-7; 7 nucleotides match TRBD1. V lost 6 bases to trimming and J lost 2 bases; unmatched junction nucleotides: 4. CDR1 and CDR2 from the germline V gene are MNHNS and SASEGT. This CDR3 comprises 13 residues. The CDR3 here is CASRSTGAYEQYV. DNA of the CDR3: TGTGCCAGCAGATCCACAGGGGCCTACGAGCAGTACGTC.

Ten or more counts support this clonotype. This chain links TRBV20-1 with TRBJ2-1; D is undetermined. Between the trimmed V and J ends, which lost 0 bases and 3 bases, there was a span of 12 bases. The CDR3 loop spans 15 amino acids. Germline V gene data show CDR1 as DFQATT and CDR2 as SNEGSKA (reference sequence). In nucleotides, the CDR3 is TGCAGTGCTAGAGATAGGTCGGCAGTCTACAATGAGCAGTTCTTC. Translation gives CSARDRSAVYNEQFF.